This T cell receptor beta chain was captured in a study of blood T cell repertoires in COVID-19. Study information: The United States, Italy and Spain were the sources of the acute and convalescent COVID-19 samples. Nucleic acid was either cDNA or gDNA, and it came from T cells, B-cell-depleted T cells, or PBMCs.

Authors' processing steps: Reference gene primer amplification yielded estimated nucleated cell counts. The protocol was immunoSEQ multiplex PCR, while the TCRdb copy is restricted to in-frame clones and leaves out a portion. Clone size and V and J calls were adopted from that table, with D and trimming inferred from the DNA. Found here are 250,000 or so clones, roughly 89% of them singletons; the top ten hold roughly 0.92%. Germline-derived CDR1 and CDR2 are SEHNR and FQNEAQ (reference sequence). This CDR3 has 17 amino acids. V was trimmed by 0 bases and J by 2 bases, leaving 15 bases between them. Material: peripheral blood. The V and J genes are TRBV7-9 and TRBJ2-3, with D maybe TRBD2 (5 bases). The TCR was taken from a woman in her 40s who had recovered from COVID-19. DNA for the CDR3: TGTGCCAGCAGCTTAGCCACACTAGTCACCTCCACAGATACGCAGTATTTT. This encodes CASSLATLVTSTDTQYF.